The 11 T cell receptor beta chains below come from one sample, sequenced in a study of blood T cell repertoires in COVID-19. The data were produced by immunoSEQ multiplex PCR, yet TCRdb's version contains in-frame clones alone and is incomplete. Of 150,000 to 200,000 clones in the sample, approximately 86% were seen once. The sample comprised peripheral blood. The source is a man younger than 35 with acute or convalescent COVID-19.

A single count supports this clone. CDR3 region: CASSHSRQGEQFF. CDR3 bases: TGTGCCAGCAGCCACTCCAGACAAGGTGAGCAGTTCTTC. This chain joins TRBV7-8 and TRBJ2-1; D remains ambiguous. Germline V gene sequence: CDR1 SGHVS, CDR2 FQNEAQ. Trimming removed 5 bases from V and 9 bases from J, with 14 bases in between. CDR3 length: 13 residues.

The V and J genes are TRBV7-2 and TRBJ2-1; 11 nucleotides align to TRBD1. V shed 10 bases and J 4 bases; nucleotides not matched to a gene: 6. Germline V CDR1 and CDR2: SGHTA, FQGNSA. The CDR3 is made up of 14 amino acids. The CDR3 protein is CATSRDRGYNEQFF. In DNA, the CDR3 is TGTGCCACCTCGCGGGACAGGGGGTACAATGAGCAGTTCTTC.

The chain is built from TRBV9 and TRBJ1-2, with 9 bases that match TRBD1. The J segment lost 8 bases and the V segment lost 4 bases, leaving 6 bases of the junction unmatched. The CDR3 runs 13 residues. Germline V gene lookup returns CDR1 SGDLS and CDR2 YYNGEE. DNA for the CDR3: TGTGCCAGCAGCACGGGACAGGGCGGCGGCTACACCTTC. Protein sequence: CASSTGQGGGYTF. The complete variable domain, with remaining parts taken from reference TRBV9 and TRBJ1-2, reads DSGVTQTPKHLITATGQRVTLRCSPRSGDLSVYWYQQSLDQGLQFLIQYYNGEERAKGNILERFSAQQFPDLHSELNLSSLELGDSALYFCASSTGQGGGYTFGSGTRLTVV.

The CDR3 here is CASSSGPGGLEQYF. The DNA of the CDR3 is TGTGCCAGCTCATCGGGACCGGGGGGTCTCGAGCAGTACTTC. The chain is built from TRBV18 and TRBJ2-7, with 7 bases aligning to TRBD2. J was trimmed by 6 bases and V by 5 bases; bases with no gene match: 10. Germline V gives CDR1 KGHSH, CDR2 LQKENI. The CDR3 spans 14 residues.

The chain links TRBV5-1 to TRBJ2-5; 10 bases line up with TRBD2. Germline V gives CDR1 SGHRS, CDR2 YFSETQ. The CDR3 covers 17 residues. Trimming cost V 0 bases and J 1 base; bases outside gene matches: 6. The CDR3 coding sequence is TGCGCCAGCAGCTTGGGTCTAGCGGGAGCTGCCCAAGAGACCCAGTACTTC. Protein: CASSLGLAGAAQETQYF.

A remark on this clone: At the DNA level, this CDR3 is encoded by other sequences in the same sample as well. The chain employs TRBV7-8 and TRBJ1-1, with TRBD1 matching 7 bases. Germline CDR1 SGHVS, CDR2 FQNEAQ. CDR3 size: 14 residues. J gave up 5 bases and V 1 base, and 4 bases lay outside the gene matches. CDR3 protein: CASSLDRGGTEAFF. The CDR3 DNA is TGTGCCAGCAGCTTAGACAGGGGTGGAACTGAAGCTTTCTTT.

The chain has TRBV6-1 and TRBJ1-2, with D possibly matching TRBD1 (6 bases). The CDR3 sequence is 15 residues long. The V and J ends lost 0 bases and 7 bases respectively, with 15 bases between them. Germline CDR1 and CDR2: MNHNS and SASEGT. CDR3 DNA sequence: TGTGCCAGCAGTGAAGCGCTTCAGGGAGGGGGTGGCTACACCTTC. Translating it yields CASSEALQGGGGYTF.

The genes are TRBV5-1 and TRBJ2-3; 12 bases agree with TRBD2. CDR1 is SGHRS and CDR2 is YFSETQ in the germline V gene. V was pared by 4 bases and J by 0 bases, with 3 bases of the junction left unmatched. The CDR3 spans 16 residues. CDR3 sequence: CASSETSGGSTDTQYF. CDR3 bases: TGCGCCAGCAGCGAAACTAGCGGGGGGAGCACAGATACGCAGTATTTT.

V and J are TRBV11-3 and TRBJ2-1; 8 bases agree with TRBD1. CDR3 size: 16 residues. Germline-derived CDR1 and CDR2 are SGHNT and YENEEA. Trimming cost V 1 base and J 7 bases; bases outside gene matches: 9. CDR3 nucleotide sequence: TGTGCCAGCAGCTTAGTAATGCAGGGGGCAGCGAATGAGCAGTTCTTC. It codes for CASSLVMQGAANEQFF.

V and J are TRBV27 and TRBJ2-2; D perhaps matches TRBD1 (5 bases). V lost 3 bases to trimming and J lost 2 bases, with 7 bases between them. CDR1 and CDR2 from the germline V gene are MNHEY and SMNVEV (reference sequence). The CDR3 loop spans 14 amino acids. The CDR3 sequence: CASSLTDNTGELFF. In DNA form, the CDR3 reads TGTGCCAGCAGTTTGACAGATAACACCGGGGAGCTGTTTTTT.

J is TRBJ1-2 and V is TRBV12-3 or TRBV12-4; D might be TRBD1 (5 bases). Trimming took 6 bases from V and 8 from J, leaving 13 bases between them. This CDR3 has 12 amino acids. This CDR3 is CASRHRTGGYTF. The CDR3 bases are TGTGCCAGCAGACACCGTACAGGAGGCTACACCTTC.